Following are 19 T cell receptor beta chains from one sample sequenced in a study of blood T cell repertoires in COVID-19. Sequenced by immunoSEQ multiplex PCR; TCRdb stores in-frame clones only, minus some. Among 100,000 to 150,000 clones listed, roughly nine tenths were seen once. Sequenced: peripheral blood. The receptors here all came from a man aged 45 to 65 with COVID-19, enrolled during active disease.

In nucleotides, the CDR3 is TGTGCCAGCAGCGTAGCAAGCCTAGCGGGAAGCACAGATACGCAGTATTTT. This codes for CASSVASLAGSTDTQYF. The chain couples TRBV9 to TRBJ2-3, with 9 bases identical to TRBD2. Germline CDR1 and CDR2: SGDLS and YYNGEE. This CDR3 region has 17 residues. V trimming: 0 bases; J trimming: 0 bases; junction bases outside the gene matches: 5.

The V gene is TRBV6-5, the J gene TRBJ2-5; no clear D gene. This CDR3 contains 11 residues. Trimming took 7 bases from V and 1 from J, leaving 4 bases between them. Germline V gene data show CDR1 as MNHEY and CDR2 as SVGAGI. The CDR3 region has the DNA TGTGCCAGCACCTTCCAAGAGACCCAGTACTTC. Translating it yields CASTFQETQYF.

The V gene is TRBV2, the J gene TRBJ1-4; 7 positions match TRBD1. The CDR3 has 14 amino acids. Germline assignment: CDR1 SNHLY and CDR2 FYNNEI. With 6 bases clipped from V and 5 bases from J, the junction kept 6 bases outside the gene matches. This CDR3 reads CASRKDRANEKLFF. CDR3 coding DNA: TGTGCCAGCAGGAAAGACAGGGCCAATGAAAAACTGTTTTTT.

V gene TRBV4-2 combines with J gene TRBJ2-1; unclear D gene. V was pared by 0 bases and J by 4 bases, with 16 bases between. Germline V CDR1 and CDR2: LGHNA, YNFKEQ. The CDR3 has 17 residues. This CDR3 is CASSQDQRNPTYNEQFF. The CDR3 nucleotides are TGTGCCAGCAGCCAAGATCAGCGAAACCCCACATACAATGAGCAGTTCTTC.

The chain joins TRBV4-1 to TRBJ1-1, with D hard to call. Per the germline V gene, CDR1 is MGHRA and CDR2 is YSYEKL. Trimming pared 4 bases from V and 3 bases from J, leaving 15 bases between. The CDR3 has 15 amino acids. The CDR3 bases are TGCGCCAGCAGCCGCCGGGAGCCGGCGGACACTGAAGCTTTCTTT. This encodes CASSRREPADTEAFF.

The V and J genes are TRBV2 and TRBJ1-4, with 7 nucleotides matching TRBD1. The V gene's germline CDR1 is SNHLY and CDR2 FYNNEI. The CDR3 totals 14 residues. V shed 6 bases and J 0 bases; nucleotides not matched to a gene: 1. The CDR3 region is CASRGTATNEKLFF. DNA of the CDR3: TGTGCCAGCAGGGGGACAGCAACTAATGAAAAACTGTTTTTT.

The V call is TRBV7-9, the J call TRBJ2-3; 13 nucleotides agree with TRBD2. V trimming: 5 bases; J trimming: 4 bases; junction bases outside the gene matches: 3. Germline-derived CDR1 and CDR2 are SEHNR and FQNEAQ (reference sequence). This CDR3 comprises 15 residues. CDR3 residues: CASSPGLAGADTQYF. The CDR3 DNA sequence: TGTGCCAGCAGCCCCGGACTAGCGGGAGCAGATACGCAGTATTTT. Filled out from reference TRBV7-9 and TRBJ2-3, the complete variable domain reads DTGVSQNPRHKITKRGQNVTFRCDPISEHNRLYWYRQTLGQGPEFLTYFQNEAQLEKSRLLSDRFSAERPKGSFSTLEIQRTEQGDSAMYLCASSPGLAGADTQYFGPGTRLTVL.

The J gene is TRBJ2-5, the V gene TRBV2; 11 nucleotides line up with TRBD2. The CDR3 totals 16 residues. Per the germline V gene, CDR1 is SNHLY and CDR2 is FYNNEI. V dropped 4 bases and J dropped 5; count of bases not matched to a gene: 9. The CDR3 protein is CASSALAGGPGETQYF. For the CDR3, the DNA is TGTGCCAGCAGTGCTTTAGCGGGAGGGCCGGGGGAGACCCAGTACTTC.

As to this clone: The junction differs from germline at one of its ends, possibly a read error. The chain carries TRBV7-7 and TRBJ2-3; D might be TRBD2 (6 bases). Per germline, CDR1 SSHAT and CDR2 FNYEAQ (reference sequence). The CDR3 runs 16 residues. CDR3 bases: TGTGCTAGCAGCCCCAGCCCGGTAGCGGCTCAGGATACGCAGTATTTT. This codes for CASSPSPVAAQDTQYF. The full variable domain, completed using reference TRBV7-7 and TRBJ2-3, is GAGVSQSPRYKVTKRGQDVTLRCDPISSHATLYWYQQALGQGPEFLTYFNYEAQPDKSGLPSDRFSAERPEGSISTLTIQRTEQRDSAMYRCASSPSPVAAQDTQYFGPGTRLTVL.

The gene calls are TRBV15 and TRBJ2-1; D is possibly TRBD1 (6 bases). Trimming cost V 3 bases and J 4 bases, with 19 bases left between them. Germline V gives CDR1 LNHNV, CDR2 YYDKDF (reference sequence). The length of the CDR3 is 17 residues. Here the CDR3 DNA reads TGTGCCACCAGCAGGGGAATACAGGGCCCCCAGTACAATGAGCAGTTCTTC. This sequence encodes CATSRGIQGPQYNEQFF.

The V gene is TRBV7-3, the J gene TRBJ2-3; 8 nucleotides line up with TRBD2. The length of the CDR3 is 20 residues. Germline assignment: CDR1 SGHTA and CDR2 FQGTGA. The J segment lost 0 bases and the V segment lost 1 base, leaving 15 bases of the junction unmatched. The DNA of the CDR3 is TGTGCCAGCAGCTTAAGGCCGCCCAGCGGGAGTCCCGTTAGCACAGATACGCAGTATTTT. It is translated as CASSLRPPSGSPVSTDTQYF.

The J gene is TRBJ2-1, the V gene TRBV7-2, with D possibly TRBD2 on 5 matching bases. The germline V gene has CDR1 SGHTA and CDR2 FQGNSA. CDR3 size: 16 residues. Deletions cut 2 bases from V and 9 bases from J, with 20 bases between. The CDR3 here is CASSLSMGSAGGEQFF. As DNA, the CDR3 is TGTGCCAGCAGCTTATCGATGGGATCTGCCGGAGGTGAGCAGTTCTTC. Full variable domain (rest looked up from reference TRBV7-2 and TRBJ2-1): GAGVSQSPSNKVTEKGKDVELRCDPISGHTALYWYRQSLGQGLEFLIYFQGNSAPDKSGLPSDRFSAERTGGSVSTLTIQRTQQEDSAVYLCASSLSMGSAGGEQFFGPGTRLTVL.

The chain combines TRBV5-5 with TRBJ2-2; perhaps TRBD2 as D (6 bases). The CDR3 totals 15 residues. Per germline, CDR1 SGHKS and CDR2 YYEKEE (reference sequence). Trimming stripped 5 bases from V and 2 bases from J, with 13 bases between. The chain's CDR3 is CASRNGGSNTGELFF. The CDR3 DNA follows: TGTGCCAGCAGGAACGGAGGGAGTAACACCGGGGAGCTGTTTTTT.

This clone occurred once. The chain carries TRBV13 and TRBJ2-1, with 10 bases fitting TRBD1. Germline V gene sequence: CDR1 PRHDT, CDR2 FYEKMQ (reference sequence). The CDR3 has 15 residues. With 4 bases clipped from V and 7 bases from J, the junction kept 7 bases outside the gene matches. The CDR3 spells CASSSTGTGENEQFF. CDR3 DNA sequence: TGTGCCAGCAGCTCCACCGGGACAGGGGAGAATGAGCAGTTCTTC.

This rearrangement joins TRBV19 to TRBJ2-5; TRBD2 aligns across 12 bases. The V segment lost 9 bases and the J segment 5 bases; nucleotides outside the gene matches: 16. This CDR3 spans 17 amino acids. Per germline, CDR1 LNHDA and CDR2 SQIVND (reference sequence). The CDR3 loop is CASMRTSGNTGGETQYF. Here the CDR3 DNA reads TGTGCCAGCATGAGGACTAGCGGGAACACTGGTGGGGAGACCCAGTACTTC.

The chain is built from TRBV5-1 and TRBJ2-3; TRBD1 aligns across 9 bases. Germline V gene lookup returns CDR1 SGHRS and CDR2 YFSETQ. The CDR3 covers 16 residues. J lost 1 base, V lost 5 bases, and 8 bases had no gene match. Here the CDR3 reads CASSYLQGAGTDTQYF. The CDR3 DNA sequence: TGCGCCAGCAGTTACCTACAGGGGGCCGGCACAGATACGCAGTATTTT.

The chain links TRBV18 to TRBJ1-1, with D uncertain. CDR1 and CDR2 from the germline V gene are KGHSH and LQKENI. V was trimmed by 1 base and J by 0 bases, leaving 15 bases between them. The CDR3 sequence is 17 residues long. The CDR3 region has the DNA TGTGCCAGCTCACCACGGCACCCAACAAACATGAACACTGAAGCTTTCTTT. Translation gives CASSPRHPTNMNTEAFF.

V usage is TRBV2 and J usage is TRBJ2-7, with 8 positions matching TRBD1. The CDR3 is 14 residues long. Germline V gene data show CDR1 as SNHLY and CDR2 as FYNNEI. V lost 7 bases and J lost 5; bases outside the gene matches: 10. CDR3 bases: TGTGCCAGCACTACCCAGGGGACAGGTAACGAGCAGTACTTC. Protein: CASTTQGTGNEQYF.

This clone has a single count. The chain uses TRBV5-1 and TRBJ1-1, with a possible D match to TRBD1 (6 bases). Germline loops: CDR1 SGHRS, CDR2 YFSETQ. The V gene lost 5 bases and the J gene lost 1 base, with 15 bases spanning the gap. This CDR3 contains 15 residues. CDR3 sequence (DNA): TGCGCCAGCAGATTGTCGACAGGAGGGAACACTGAAGCTTTCTTT. Translation gives CASRLSTGGNTEAFF.